These T cell receptor beta chains were read from a single sample in a study of radiotherapy plus CTLA-4 blockade in lung cancer. Method: immunoSEQ multiplex PCR; TCRdb's copy keeps in-frame clones and lacks some. The sample contains tens of thousands of clones, around four fifths of which appear only once. The input for sequencing was peripheral blood, taken from a patient treated with radiotherapy plus ipilimumab. Receptor source: a human donor with non-small cell lung cancer whose response to radiotherapy plus ipilimumab could not be evaluated. CDR3s include the opening cysteine and the closing phenylalanine or tryptophan. Each record gives: CDR3 DNA, CDR3 protein, clone size, V gene, J gene, D gene. D genes are given only for firm matches. Rows give clone size only sometimes, using once, few, many, or a class for an expanded clone.

DNA: TGTGCCAGCAGTCTTCTTAGCGGGAGGCACGACAATGAGCAGTTCTTC
CDR3: CASSLLSGRHDNEQFF
size: NA
V: TRBV27
J: TRBJ2-1
D: TRBD2

DNA: TGCGCCAGCAGCCAAGATCGGTACACAGATACGCAGTATTTT
CDR3: CASSQDRYTDTQYF
size: NA
V: TRBV4-3
J: TRBJ2-3
D: NA

DNA: TGTGCCTGGAGTGCCGACAGGCCCAGCTCCTACGAGCAGTACTTC
CDR3: CAWSADRPSSYEQYF
size: NA
V: TRBV30
J: TRBJ2-7
D: NA

DNA: TGTGCCAGCAACCTGGGGCTAGCGGGAGGGGGAGAGACCCAGTACTTC
CDR3: CASNLGLAGGGETQYF
size: NA
V: TRBV5-6
J: TRBJ2-5
D: TRBD2

DNA: TGTGCCAGCAGCAAAGTGATAGACGAGCAGTACTTC
CDR3: CASSKVIDEQYF
size: NA
V: TRBV21-1
J: TRBJ2-7
D: NA

DNA: TGTGCCAGCAGCGCTCGCGCCGAACGACAGCCCCAGCATTTT
CDR3: CASSARAERQPQHF
size: NA
V: TRBV7-2
J: TRBJ1-5
D: NA

DNA: TGTGCCAGCAGCTTGGTGCAGGGGGCCGCCGGGGAGCTGTTTTTT
CDR3: CASSLVQGAAGELFF
size: once
V: TRBV5-4
J: TRBJ2-2
D: TRBD1

DNA: TGTGCCAGTAGACCACAGGGAAGTACCGGGGAGCTGTTTTTT
CDR3: CASRPQGSTGELFF
size: NA
V: TRBV19
J: TRBJ2-2
D: NA

DNA: TGTGCCAGCAGCTCCGCAGGGGGAGGAGAATCGCCCCAGCATTTT
CDR3: CASSSAGGGESPQHF
size: NA
V: TRBV28
J: TRBJ1-5
D: TRBD1

DNA: TGTGCCAGCACCCCTAACTCCTACGAGCAGTACTTC
CDR3: CASTPNSYEQYF
size: NA
V: TRBV7-2
J: TRBJ2-7
D: NA

DNA: TGTGCTAGCAGCTCTCGACCGGGACAGGGTGGCGAAAAACTGTTTTTT
CDR3: CASSSRPGQGGEKLFF
size: few
V: TRBV7-7
J: TRBJ1-4
D: TRBD1

DNA: TGTGCCTGGAGTGTAAACCCCGGGACACCGTACTTC
CDR3: CAWSVNPGTPYF
size: NA
V: TRBV30
J: TRBJ2-7
D: NA

DNA: TGTGCCACTAGTCCGGGACAGAGGATATATCAGCCCCAGCATTTT
CDR3: CATSPGQRIYQPQHF
size: NA
V: TRBV19
J: TRBJ1-5
D: TRBD1